This T cell receptor (beta chain) is from a study of T cells in Graves' hyperthyroidism and ophthalmopathy. Study details: Blood was drawn when the patient was first diagnosed and still untreated. General observations from the study: Ophthalmopathy was distinguished from stable hyperthyroidism by 13 V-J signatures.

Diagnostic assessment was based on clinical symptoms, serum thyroxine and TRAb, thyroid ultrasound and orbital computed tomography. V was trimmed by 0 bases and J by 7 bases, leaving 7 bases between them. The CDR3 length is 13 residues. Germline V gene sequence: CDR1 LGHDT, CDR2 YNNKEL (reference sequence). Researchers took RNA transcripts and amplified the TCR beta CDR3 regions from them. In the first-round RT-PCR of the TCR CDR3, the HTBI primer set was used. TCRdb used MiXCR to reprocess the multiplex PCR reads, holding one entry per CDR3 protein. The sample has approximately 620,000 distinct CDR3 sequences; approximately 15% are singletons. This clonotype was counted only a few times. Its antigen is not identified.

Sequences were obtained from blood. The clonotype originates from a young woman with Graves' hyperthyroidism that later progressed to Graves' ophthalmopathy. The V gene is TRBV3-1, the J gene TRBJ1-3; D call uncertain. The CDR3 nucleotides read TGTGCCAGCAGCCAAGATTCCAGGAACACCATATATTTT. Its protein product is CASSQDSRNTIYF.